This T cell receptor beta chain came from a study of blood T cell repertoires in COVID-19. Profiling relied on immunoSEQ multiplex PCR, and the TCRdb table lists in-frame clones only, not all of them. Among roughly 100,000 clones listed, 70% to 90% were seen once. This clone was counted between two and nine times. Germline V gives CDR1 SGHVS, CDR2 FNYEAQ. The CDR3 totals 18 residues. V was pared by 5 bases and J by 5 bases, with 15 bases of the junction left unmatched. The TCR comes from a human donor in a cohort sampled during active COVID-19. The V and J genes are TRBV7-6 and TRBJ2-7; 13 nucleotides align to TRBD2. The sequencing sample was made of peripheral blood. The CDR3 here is CASSTNTPGLAGLNEQYF. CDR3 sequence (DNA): TGTGCCAGCAGCACAAATACACCGGGACTAGCGGGATTAAACGAGCAGTACTTC.